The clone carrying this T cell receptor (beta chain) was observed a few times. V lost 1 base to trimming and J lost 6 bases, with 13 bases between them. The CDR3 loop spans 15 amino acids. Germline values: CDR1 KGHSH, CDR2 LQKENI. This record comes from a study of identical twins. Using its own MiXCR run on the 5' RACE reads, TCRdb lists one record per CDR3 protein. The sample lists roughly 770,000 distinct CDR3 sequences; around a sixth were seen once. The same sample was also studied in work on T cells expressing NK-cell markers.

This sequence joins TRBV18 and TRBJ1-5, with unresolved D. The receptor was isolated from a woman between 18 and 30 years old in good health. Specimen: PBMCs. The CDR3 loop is CASSPQMGAGQPQHF. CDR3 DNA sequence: TGTGCCAGCTCACCACAGATGGGAGCGGGTCAGCCCCAGCATTTT.